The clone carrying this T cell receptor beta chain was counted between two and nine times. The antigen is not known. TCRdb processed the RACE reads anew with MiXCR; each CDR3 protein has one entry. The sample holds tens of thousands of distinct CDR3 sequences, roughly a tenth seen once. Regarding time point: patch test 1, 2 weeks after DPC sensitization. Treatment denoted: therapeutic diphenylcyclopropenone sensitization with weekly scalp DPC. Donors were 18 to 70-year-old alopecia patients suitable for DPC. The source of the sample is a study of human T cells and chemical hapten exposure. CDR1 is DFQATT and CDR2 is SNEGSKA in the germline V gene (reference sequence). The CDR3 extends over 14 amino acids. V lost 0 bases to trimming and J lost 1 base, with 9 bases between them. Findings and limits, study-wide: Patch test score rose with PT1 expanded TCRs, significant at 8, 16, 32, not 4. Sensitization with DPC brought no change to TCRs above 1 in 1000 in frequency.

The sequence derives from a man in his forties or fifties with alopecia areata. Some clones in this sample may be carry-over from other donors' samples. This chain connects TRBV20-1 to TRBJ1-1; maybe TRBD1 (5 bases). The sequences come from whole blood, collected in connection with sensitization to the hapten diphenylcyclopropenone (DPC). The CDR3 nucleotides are TGCAGTGCTAGAGATTGGGGCGGGAACACTGAAGCTTTCTTT. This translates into CSARDWGGNTEAFF.